Listed here are 26 T cell receptor beta chains from one sample, sequenced in a study of response to subunit inactivated influenza vaccine. A single record per CDR3 protein comes from TCRdb applying MiXCR to the RT-PCR reads. The sample records more than 700,000 distinct CDR3 sequences, around 20% being singletons. The input for sequencing was PBMCs from blood, taken 4 to 6 days after vaccination. These receptors all stem from a man between 50 and 59 years old who received an inactivated influenza vaccine.

The V and J genes are TRBV25-1 and TRBJ1-1; 8 bases are a match to TRBD1. The germline CDR1 and CDR2 sequences are MGHDK and SYGVNS. The V gene end was trimmed by 8 bases and the J gene end by 3 bases; junction bases not matched to a gene: 8. The CDR3 extends over 14 amino acids. DNA for the CDR3: TGTGCCAGCCGCTTGACAGGGGTATACACTGAAGCTTTCTTT. Translating gives CASRLTGVYTEAFF.

This clonotype has only a few counts. One end of the junction varies from germline; a read error may be responsible. The chain is built from TRBV12-3 or TRBV12-4 and TRBJ2-7, with TRBD2 as a possible D gene (5 bases). This CDR3 is built from 13 residues. The CDR3 region is CASSLAIRDTSYF. For the CDR3, the DNA is TGTGCCAGCAGCTTAGCCATCCGGGATACTTCCTACTTC.

The V gene is TRBV7-9, the J gene TRBJ2-1, with D perhaps TRBD2 (5 bases). Germline assignment: CDR1 SEHNR and CDR2 FQNEAQ (reference sequence). The CDR3 is 17 residues long. With 0 bases removed from V and 0 bases from J, the gap between germline ends came to 12 bases. Here the CDR3 DNA reads TGTGCCAGCAGCTTAGCGATACTTACTAGCTCCTACAATGAGCAGTTCTTC. Amino acids: CASSLAILTSSYNEQFF.

This clonotype was detected a few times. The chain is built from TRBV5-1 and TRBJ2-3; D is unresolved. Looked up from germline, CDR1 is SGHRS and CDR2 is YFSETQ. V was pared by 0 bases and J by 5 bases, with 13 bases between. The length of the CDR3 is 15 residues. The CDR3 nucleotides are TGCGCCAGCAGCTTGGCCCGGGCAGGTGGAGATACGCAGTATTTT. Translation gives CASSLARAGGDTQYF.

This clonotype was seen at least ten times. Sequence at one end of the junction differs from germline and may be a read error. V gene TRBV5-1 combines with J gene TRBJ2-1, with 11 bases that match TRBD1. Germline CDR1 is SGHRS and CDR2 is YFSETQ. This CDR3 has 14 residues. The DNA of the CDR3 is TGTGCCAGCAGCTTAGGACAGGGGGCCTATGAGCAGTTCTTC. Protein sequence: CASSLGQGAYEQFF.

The rearrangement links TRBV7-9 to TRBJ2-1; 9 bases fit TRBD2. Germline CDR1 is SEHNR and CDR2 is FQNEAQ (reference sequence). The trim removed 5 bases at V and 5 bases at J, leaving 7 bases unmatched. The CDR3 runs 15 residues. CDR3 loop: CASSRGLAVNNEQFF. Here the CDR3 DNA reads TGTGCCAGCAGCCGGGGACTAGCAGTCAACAATGAGCAGTTCTTC. The full variable domain, with the rest looked up from reference TRBV7-9 and TRBJ2-1, is DTGVSQNPRHKITKRGQNVTFRCDPISEHNRLYWYRQTLGQGPEFLTYFQNEAQLEKSRLLSDRFSAERPKGSFSTLEIQRTEQGDSAMYLCASSRGLAVNNEQFFGPGTRLTVL.

The genes are TRBV5-1 and TRBJ1-3; D unresolved. There are 16 residues in the CDR3. V lost 0 bases and J lost 4, with 14 bases in between. The germline V gene has CDR1 SGHRS and CDR2 YFSETQ. This chain's CDR3 is CASSLAGGNSGNTIYF. Written as DNA, the CDR3 is TGCGCCAGCAGCTTGGCCGGTGGCAACTCGGGAAACACCATATATTTT.

In its sample, this clonotype was seen a few times. J is TRBJ2-7 and V is TRBV14, with D possibly TRBD1 on 8 matching bases. CDR3 length: 12 amino acids. The V end was cut by 4 bases, the J end by 13 bases, with 17 bases between. CDR1 is SGHDN and CDR2 is FVKESK in the germline V gene. Written as DNA, the CDR3 is TGTGCCAGCAGCCCATACGGACAGGGACTATACTTC. Its protein product is CASSPYGQGLYF.

This clonotype has just a few counts. The CDR3 DNA reads as TGCGCCAGCAGCTGGGGAACAGGTGGGCAGGGGACCACTGAAGCTTTCTTT. Translation gives CASSWGTGGQGTTEAFF. The chain carries TRBV5-1 and TRBJ1-1; possibly TRBD1 for D (6 bases). Germline CDR1 SGHRS, CDR2 YFSETQ. The CDR3 contains 17 residues. The ends were cut back, 3 bases at V and 4 bases at J, with 22 bases in the middle. Based on the CDR3 plus reference TRBV5-1 and TRBJ1-1, the full variable domain is KAGVTQTPRYLIKTRGQQVTLSCSPISGHRSVSWYQQTPGQGLQFLFEYFSETQRNKGNFPGRFSGRQFSNSRSEMNVSTLELGDSALYLCASSWGTGGQGTTEAFFGQGTRLTVV.

This sequence joins TRBV7-9 and TRBJ2-3; D is unresolved. The germline gives CDR1 SEHNR, CDR2 FQNEAQ (reference sequence). CDR3 length equals 12 residues. Trimming removed 11 bases from V and 2 bases from J, with 11 bases in between. CDR3 DNA: TGTGCCGGAAGCGCGCTCACAGATACGCAGTATTTT. This translates into CAGSALTDTQYF. The complete variable domain, with remaining parts taken from reference TRBV7-9 and TRBJ2-3, reads DTGVSQNPRHKITKRGQNVTFRCDPISEHNRLYWYRQTLGQGPEFLTYFQNEAQLEKSRLLSDRFSAERPKGSFSTLEIQRTEQGDSAMYLCAGSALTDTQYFGPGTRLTVL.

The CDR3 protein is CAISESGASGDRNEQFF. The CDR3 nucleotides are TGTGCCATCAGTGAGTCTGGGGCTAGCGGGGACAGGAATGAGCAGTTCTTC. The chain joins TRBV10-3 to TRBJ2-1; TRBD2 might be the D (9 bases). The germline V and J ends were trimmed by 0 bases and 7 bases, with 19 bases remaining between them. CDR1 and CDR2 (germline): ENHRY, SYGVKD. This CDR3 is built from 17 residues.

The genes are TRBV11-1 and TRBJ2-4, with TRBD1 as a possible D gene (6 bases). Between the trimmed V and J ends, which lost 4 bases and 0 bases, there was a span of 19 bases. The CDR3 is 18 amino acids. CDR1 and CDR2 from the germline V gene are SGHAT and FQDESV (reference sequence). The CDR3 DNA follows: TGTGCCAGCAGCTCGACCGACAGGCCCCCCATAGCCAAAAACATTCAGTACTTC. Protein product: CASSSTDRPPIAKNIQYF.

V and J are TRBV7-9 and TRBJ2-7; weak D call: TRBD2 (6 bases). The germline gives CDR1 SEHNR, CDR2 FQNEAQ (reference sequence). The V gene lost 5 bases and the J gene lost 6 bases, with 26 bases spanning the gap. The CDR3 contains 17 residues. For the CDR3, the DNA is TGTGCCAGCAGCAAGTCCGGGACCGGCCTGGAGGGCGGCGAGCAGTACTTC. This codes for CASSKSGTGLEGGEQYF.

This clonotype has just a few counts. The chain has TRBV5-6 and TRBJ2-5, with 10 nucleotides matching TRBD2. CDR3 length equals 17 residues. Germline CDR1 SGHDT, CDR2 YYEEEE. Losses at the gene ends were 1 base for V and 0 bases for J; bases not matched to a gene: 6. In DNA form, the CDR3 reads TGTGCCAGCAGCTTGATATTACTAGCGGGGAACCAAGAGACCCAGTACTTC. This gives the protein CASSLILLAGNQETQYF.

In this sample, this clonotype turned up a few times. This sequence joins TRBV10-3 and TRBJ2-1; TRBD2 agrees at 12 bases. This CDR3 comprises 16 residues. Germline V gives CDR1 ENHRY, CDR2 SYGVKD. J gave up 3 bases and V 4 bases, and 4 bases lay outside the gene matches. In nucleotides, the CDR3 is TGTGCCATCAGTGTATCGGGACTAGCGGGCTACAATGAGCAGTTCTTC. Translation: CAISVSGLAGYNEQFF.

This clonotype showed up just a few times. The V gene is TRBV28, the J gene TRBJ2-5; D remains ambiguous. V was pared by 5 bases and J by 5 bases, with 9 bases between. CDR1 is MDHEN, CDR2 SYDVKM, per germline. CDR3 length: 12 residues. The CDR3 DNA reads as TGTGCCAGCAGTCGGTTAACGGAGACCCAGTACTTC. This sequence encodes CASSRLTETQYF.

The CDR3 DNA reads TGTGCCAGCAGTTTAGACGGCCCGGGAGATACGCAGTATTTT. Its translation: CASSLDGPGDTQYF. This chain links TRBV12-3 or TRBV12-4 with TRBJ2-3; D gene uncertain. V lost 1 base to trimming and J lost 5 bases, with 10 bases between them. The CDR3 is 14 residues long.

This clonotype was detected a few times. The chain employs TRBV29-1 and TRBJ1-5; no clear D gene. The germline CDR1 and CDR2 sequences are SQVTM and ANQGSEA. The CDR3 runs to 15 residues. V was clipped by 0 bases and J by 6 bases, with 15 bases between them. The CDR3 coding sequence is TGCAGCGTTGAAGATGTTCCAGGCGCTGGTCAGCCCCAGCATTTT. The encoded protein is CSVEDVPGAGQPQHF. Filled out from reference TRBV29-1 and TRBJ1-5, the complete variable domain reads SAVISQKPSRDICQRGTSLTIQCQVDSQVTMMFWYRQQPGQSLTLIATANQGSEATYESGFVIDKFPISRPNLTFSTLTVSNMSPEDSSIYLCSVEDVPGAGQPQHFGDGTRLSIL.

This clonotype was found many times. This rearrangement joins TRBV12-3 or TRBV12-4 to TRBJ2-1; no clear D gene. The CDR3 is made up of 12 amino acids. Trimming removed 3 bases from V and 7 bases from J, with 7 bases in between. This CDR3 reads CASSFITNEQFF. The DNA for the CDR3 is TGTGCCAGCAGTTTTATCACGAATGAGCAGTTCTTC.

The gene calls are TRBV7-2 and TRBJ2-7; a possible D gene is TRBD2 (5 bases). This CDR3 is built from 15 residues. The ends were cut back, 0 bases at V and 4 bases at J, with 13 bases in the middle. Germline V gives CDR1 SGHTA, CDR2 FQGNSA. The CDR3 DNA is TGTGCCAGCAGCTTAGCCGGAGCGGCCGGTTACGAGCAGTACTTC. It is translated as CASSLAGAAGYEQYF.

The chain employs TRBV11-2 and TRBJ2-5, with 8 nucleotides matching TRBD2. Germline CDR1 SGHAT, CDR2 FQNNGV. This CDR3 is built from 16 residues. V was clipped by 2 bases and J by 0 bases; unmatched bases: 5. CDR3: CASSLSSSGYQETQYF. CDR3 nucleotide sequence: TGTGCCAGCAGCTTATCGTCTAGCGGGTACCAAGAGACCCAGTACTTC.

This clonotype has just a few counts. The chain recombines TRBV7-9 with TRBJ2-1; 13 bases fit TRBD2. This CDR3 contains 15 residues. The V segment lost 5 bases and the J segment 10 bases; nucleotides outside the gene matches: 8. Germline CDR1 reads SEHNR; CDR2 reads FQNEAQ (reference sequence). The CDR3: CASSGTSGAKWEQFF. The CDR3 bases are TGTGCCAGCAGCGGGACTAGCGGGGCGAAATGGGAGCAGTTCTTC.

The genes are TRBV28 and TRBJ2-5, with D unresolved. This CDR3 comprises 13 residues. Looked up from germline, CDR1 is MDHEN and CDR2 is SYDVKM. Between the trimmed V and J ends, which lost 7 bases and 4 bases, there was a span of 13 bases. The CDR3 reads CASNDRLGETQYF. In DNA, the CDR3 is TGTGCCAGCAACGATAGACTGGGAGAGACCCAGTACTTC.

This chain joins TRBV7-9 and TRBJ2-3; the D gene is possibly TRBD2 (6 bases). With 6 bases removed from V and 5 bases from J, the gap between germline ends came to 9 bases. The V gene's germline CDR1 is SEHNR and CDR2 FQNEAQ (reference sequence). This CDR3 comprises 12 residues. The CDR3 here is CASRTGRDTQYF. CDR3 nucleotide sequence: TGTGCCAGCAGGACCGGGAGAGATACGCAGTATTTT.

The chain employs TRBV7-9 and TRBJ2-7; D gene ambiguous. CDR1 and CDR2 from the germline V gene are SEHNR and FQNEAQ (reference sequence). Trimming removed 5 bases from V and 8 bases from J, with 13 bases in between. This CDR3 contains 12 residues. CDR3 residues: CASSLSVSQQYF. In nucleotides, the CDR3 is TGTGCCAGCAGCCTCTCGGTCAGCCAGCAGTACTTC. Full variable domain (outside the CDR3, taken from reference TRBV7-9 and TRBJ2-7): DTGVSQNPRHKITKRGQNVTFRCDPISEHNRLYWYRQTLGQGPEFLTYFQNEAQLEKSRLLSDRFSAERPKGSFSTLEIQRTEQGDSAMYLCASSLSVSQQYFGPGTRLTVT.

This chain connects TRBV9 to TRBJ2-5; D call uncertain. V lost 0 bases to trimming and J lost 5 bases, with 17 bases between them. Germline V gene sequence: CDR1 SGDLS, CDR2 YYNGEE. The CDR3 is 16 residues long. Here the CDR3 DNA reads TGTGCCAGCAGCGTAGCCCCAACTCGGATCGGGGAGACCCAGTACTTC. This translates into CASSVAPTRIGETQYF. Variable domain in full (rest from reference TRBV9 and TRBJ2-5): DSGVTQTPKHLITATGQRVTLRCSPRSGDLSVYWYQQSLDQGLQFLIQYYNGEERAKGNILERFSAQQFPDLHSELNLSSLELGDSALYFCASSVAPTRIGETQYFGPGTRLLVL.